The clone carrying this TCR beta chain was picked up many times. What it binds is not known. CDR3 length equals 13 residues. Germline V gene sequence: CDR1 MNHEY, CDR2 SVGAGI. V was trimmed by 2 bases and J by 6 bases, leaving 8 bases between them. The sample belongs to a study of response to subunit inactivated influenza vaccine. General study results and limits: Each seasonal influenza vaccination recruits few new T cells, the authors suggested.

TCRdb re-called the RT-PCR reads through MiXCR, storing one row per CDR3 protein. The sample shows about 650,000 distinct CDR3 sequences, around 15% of them seen only once. This TCR was recovered from a man between 50 and 59 years old who received an inactivated influenza vaccine. The sample consisted of PBMCs from blood, taken around 15 days before vaccination. J is TRBJ2-1 and V is TRBV6-5; D gene unclear. This CDR3 is CASSYDGSNEQFF. For the CDR3, the DNA is TGTGCCAGCAGTTACGACGGGTCCAATGAGCAGTTCTTC.